Each of the 18 T cell receptor beta chains below was sequenced from the same sample in a study of CD8 T cells in Susac syndrome. When the RNA was reverse transcribed, random hexamers were used with an input of about 0.45 to 1 ug. TCRdb reprocessed the immunoSEQ multiplex PCR reads via MiXCR and lists one record per CDR3 protein. The table shows about 90,000 distinct CDR3 sequences, with about 93% occurring only once. Sequenced sample: CD8+ T cells from PBMCs. The source is a human donor in good health.

The genes are TRBV7-2 and TRBJ1-4; D gene unclear. The germline CDR1 and CDR2 sequences are SGHTA and FQGNSA. The CDR3 runs to 13 residues. Trimming stripped 5 bases from V and 8 bases from J, with 12 bases between. The CDR3 region is CASSPGSGEKLFF. The CDR3 DNA reads TGTGCCAGCAGCCCCGGCAGCGGGGAAAAACTGTTTTTT.

This clonotype came up once. The chain couples TRBV10-3 to TRBJ1-1; 9 nucleotides line up with TRBD1. V lost 7 bases to trimming and J lost 1 base; unmatched junction nucleotides: 4. CDR1 and CDR2 (germline): ENHRY, SYGVKD. CDR3 size: 14 residues. CDR3 amino acids: CAITGTGPNTEAFF. CDR3 coding DNA: TGTGCCATCACCGGGACAGGGCCGAACACTGAAGCTTTCTTT.

This clonotype was counted a single time. The chain links TRBV9 to TRBJ2-2; D gene unclear. The CDR3 has 18 amino acids. Deletions cut 4 bases from V and 0 bases from J, with 19 bases between. CDR1 is SGDLS, CDR2 YYNGEE, per germline. CDR3 in amino acids: CASSFSSRHVANTGELFF. CDR3 DNA sequence: TGTGCCAGCAGCTTTTCCAGCCGACACGTCGCGAACACCGGGGAGCTGTTTTTT. Together with reference TRBV9 and TRBJ2-2, the CDR3 gives the full variable domain: DSGVTQTPKHLITATGQRVTLRCSPRSGDLSVYWYQQSLDQGLQFLIQYYNGEERAKGNILERFSAQQFPDLHSELNLSSLELGDSALYFCASSFSSRHVANTGELFFGEGSRLTVL.

The CDR3 sequence is CASSYQGYEQYF. The CDR3 DNA is TGTGCCAGCAGTTACCAGGGATACGAGCAGTACTTC. The J gene is TRBJ2-7, the V gene TRBV6-2 or TRBV6-3, with D possibly matching TRBD1 (5 bases). The CDR3 spans 12 residues. CDR1 is MNHEY, CDR2 SVGEGT, per germline. V was clipped by 2 bases and J by 4 bases, with 6 bases between them.

The chain employs TRBV7-9 and TRBJ2-5; possible D gene TRBD2, 5 bases. V was trimmed by 5 bases and J by 5 bases, leaving 15 bases between them. CDR1 is SEHNR, CDR2 FQNEAQ, per germline (reference sequence). The CDR3 has 14 amino acids. The CDR3 reads CASSVGAFLETQYF. The CDR3, as DNA: TGTGCCAGCAGCGTGGGAGCCTTCCTTGAGACCCAGTACTTC.

In nucleotides, the CDR3 is TGCGCCAGCAGCTTGTCCGGGAGGTGGAACACTGAAGCTTTCTTT. Protein: CASSLSGRWNTEAFF. The chain is built from TRBV5-1 and TRBJ1-1; D gene uncertain. The CDR3 covers 15 residues. V gave up 1 base and J gave up 1 base, with 11 bases separating them. Looked up from germline, CDR1 is SGHRS and CDR2 is YFSETQ.

This clonotype was observed a single time. This chain uses TRBV2 with TRBJ2-5; no firm D call. CDR1 and CDR2 (germline): SNHLY, FYNNEI. CDR3 length: 13 amino acids. With 2 bases removed from V and 0 bases from J, the gap between germline ends came to 4 bases. In DNA form, the CDR3 reads TGTGCCAGCAGTGAATTTAACCAAGAGACCCAGTACTTC. It codes for CASSEFNQETQYF.

There are a few counts of this clonotype. The gene calls are TRBV12-3 or TRBV12-4 and TRBJ2-5; D gene ambiguous. V lost 2 bases and J 5 bases, leaving 15 bases between the germline ends. This CDR3 spans 15 amino acids. The CDR3 reads CASSLWASPGETQYF. In nucleotides, the CDR3 is TGTGCCAGCAGTTTATGGGCATCTCCCGGGGAGACCCAGTACTTC.

This chain connects TRBV5-6 to TRBJ1-5; D gene unclear. Trimming shortened V by 6 bases and J by 6 bases, and 13 bases separated the two germline ends. CDR1 is SGHDT, CDR2 YYEEEE, per germline. The CDR3 is made up of 13 amino acids. The CDR3, as DNA: TGTGCCAGCACCAAGGGTTCCAGTCAGCCCCAGCATTTT. It translates to CASTKGSSQPQHF.

This clonotype has only one observation. This chain links TRBV28 with TRBJ2-7, with D possibly matching TRBD1 (5 bases). In germline, CDR1 is MDHEN, CDR2 SYDVKM. This CDR3 has 14 amino acids. The V gene lost 2 bases and the J gene lost 3 bases, with 11 bases spanning the gap. CDR3 nucleotides: TGTGCCAGCAGTTTAAAGGGGATAGTCTACGAGCAGTACTTC. Residues: CASSLKGIVYEQYF. The whole variable domain, filled in from reference TRBV28 and TRBJ2-7, reads DVKVTQSSRYLVKRTGEKVFLECVQDMDHENMFWYRQDPGLGLRLIYFSYDVKMKEKGDIPEGYSVSREKKERFSLILESASTNQTSMYLCASSLKGIVYEQYFGPGTRLTVT.

The J gene is TRBJ2-7, the V gene TRBV5-1; tentatively, D is TRBD2 (6 bases). This CDR3 is built from 17 residues. Trimming took off 2 bases at V and 0 bases at J, with 18 bases between the two ends. In germline, CDR1 is SGHRS, CDR2 YFSETQ. The CDR3 loop reads CASSLGPGTPSSYEQYF. CDR3 sequence (DNA): TGCGCCAGCAGCTTAGGCCCCGGGACTCCGAGCTCCTACGAGCAGTACTTC.

The chain employs TRBV4-1 and TRBJ2-4; 8 bases line up with TRBD1. With V trimmed by 1 base and J by 9 bases, 5 bases remained unmatched. The germline gives CDR1 MGHRA, CDR2 YSYEKL. This CDR3 is built from 14 residues. CDR3 in DNA: TGCGCCAGCAGCCAAGTTCTAGGACAGGGCATTCAGTACTTC. This codes for CASSQVLGQGIQYF.

The chain has TRBV9 and TRBJ2-2; maybe TRBD1 (6 bases). Per germline, CDR1 SGDLS and CDR2 YYNGEE. V was trimmed by 5 bases and J by 2 bases, leaving 16 bases between them. The CDR3 extends over 16 amino acids. The CDR3 coding sequence is TGTGCCAGCAGGGACCCCGAGGGGGATAACACCGGGGAGCTGTTTTTT. Protein sequence: CASRDPEGDNTGELFF.

This rearrangement joins TRBV5-6 to TRBJ1-2; D call uncertain. Per the germline V gene, CDR1 is SGHDT and CDR2 is YYEEEE. Trimming stripped 4 bases from V and 14 bases from J, with 15 bases between. The CDR3 spans 11 residues. CDR3 in DNA: TGTGCCAGCAGCGAGGGCCGGTCCACTACCTTC. Its translation: CASSEGRSTTF.

The rearrangement joins TRBV5-1 to TRBJ1-2, with TRBD1 matching 12 bases. Germline CDR1 is SGHRS and CDR2 is YFSETQ. The CDR3 sequence is 15 residues long. With 8 bases clipped from V and 3 bases from J, the junction kept 8 bases outside the gene matches. The DNA of the CDR3 is TGCGCCAGAGGGACAGGGGGCGCTTCGGACTATGGCTACACCTTC. It yields the protein CARGTGGASDYGYTF.

The rearrangement links TRBV18 to TRBJ2-7, with D possibly TRBD2 on 6 matching bases. This CDR3 contains 15 residues. Germline V gene sequence: CDR1 KGHSH, CDR2 LQKENI. Trimming took off 6 bases at V and 2 bases at J, with 17 bases between the two ends. CDR3 in amino acids: CASSSAGQYPYEQYF. CDR3 DNA sequence: TGTGCCAGCTCGTCTGCGGGGCAATACCCCTACGAGCAGTACTTC.

J is TRBJ1-5 and V is TRBV3-1, with TRBD1 matching over 7 bases. The trim removed 0 bases at V and 0 bases at J, leaving 2 bases unmatched. Germline CDR1 reads LGHDT; CDR2 reads YNNKEL (reference sequence). The CDR3 covers 16 residues. CDR3 coding DNA: TGTGCCAGCAGCCAAGAACAGGGGTTTAGCAATCAGCCCCAGCATTTT. This translates into CASSQEQGFSNQPQHF.

The genes are TRBV7-6 and TRBJ2-3; D may be TRBD2 (6 bases). Germline-derived CDR1 and CDR2 are SGHVS and FNYEAQ. Trimming stripped 8 bases from V and 1 base from J, with 13 bases between. This CDR3 contains 14 residues. CDR3 region: CASSPGDRTDTQYF. The DNA of the CDR3 is TGTGCCAGCTCCCCGGGGGATCGCACAGATACGCAGTATTTT. Full variable domain (remainder filled in from reference TRBV7-6 and TRBJ2-3): GAGVSQSPRYKVTKRGQDVALRCDPISGHVSLYWYRQALGQGPEFLTYFNYEAQQDKSGLPNDRFSAERPEGSISTLTIQRTEQRDSAMYRCASSPGDRTDTQYFGPGTRLTVL.